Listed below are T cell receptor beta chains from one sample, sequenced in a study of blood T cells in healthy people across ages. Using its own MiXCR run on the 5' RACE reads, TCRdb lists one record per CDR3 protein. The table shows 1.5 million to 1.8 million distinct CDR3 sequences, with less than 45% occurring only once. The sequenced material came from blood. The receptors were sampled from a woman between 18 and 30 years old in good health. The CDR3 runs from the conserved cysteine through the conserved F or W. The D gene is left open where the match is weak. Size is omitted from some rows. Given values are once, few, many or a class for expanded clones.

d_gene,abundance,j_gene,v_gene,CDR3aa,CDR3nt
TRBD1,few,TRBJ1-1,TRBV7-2,CASSLGDRLGTEAFF,TGTGCCAGCAGCTTGGGGGACAGGCTCGGCACTGAAGCTTTCTTT
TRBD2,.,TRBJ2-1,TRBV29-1,CSVPSKTSGDSWELYNEQFF,TGCAGCGTCCCCTCAAAGACTAGCGGGGATTCCTGGGAGCTGTACAATGAGCAGTTCTTC
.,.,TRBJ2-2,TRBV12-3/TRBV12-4,CASRGTANTGELFF,TGTGCCAGCAGGGGGACGGCGAACACCGGGGAGCTGTTTTTT
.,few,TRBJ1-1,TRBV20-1,CSASPGGSTEAFF,TGCAGTGCTAGTCCGGGGGGAAGCACTGAAGCTTTCTTT
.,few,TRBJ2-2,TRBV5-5,CASSLVARLAGELFF,TGTGCCAGCAGCTTGGTGGCCAGATTAGCCGGGGAGCTGTTTTTT
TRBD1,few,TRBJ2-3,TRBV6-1,CASSRATGVEDTQYF,TGTGCCAGCAGTAGGGCGACAGGGGTCGAGGATACGCAGTATTTT
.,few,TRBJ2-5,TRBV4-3,CASSQDFGLTETQYF,TGCGCCAGCAGCCAAGATTTCGGGTTGACAGAGACCCAGTACTTC
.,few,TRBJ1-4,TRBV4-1,CASSQATLQREKLFF,TGCGCCAGCAGCCAAGCGACACTTCAGAGAGAAAAACTGTTTTTT
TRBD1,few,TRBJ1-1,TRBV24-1,CATSEGTGGLNTEAFF,TGTGCCACCAGTGAGGGGACAGGGGGCTTGAACACTGAAGCTTTCTTT
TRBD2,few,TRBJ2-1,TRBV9,CASSTPGGLQFF,TGTGCCAGCAGCACCCCGGGGGGGCTGCAGTTCTTC
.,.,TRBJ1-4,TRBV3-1,CASSQANLQGPNEKLFF,TGTGCCAGCAGCCAGGCGAACTTACAGGGCCCTAATGAAAAACTGTTTTTT
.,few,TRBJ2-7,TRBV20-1,CSAPIDSSSPPGYF,TGCAGTGCCCCAATCGACAGCAGCTCCCCCCCCGGGTACTTC
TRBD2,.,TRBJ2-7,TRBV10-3,CAIKETSGASYEQYF,TGTGCCATCAAAGAGACTAGCGGAGCGTCCTACGAGCAGTACTTC